This TCR beta chain was sequenced in a study of T cell responses to AZD1222 COVID-19 vaccine. This CDR3 is 16 amino acids long. V was cut by 2 bases and J by 3 bases, with 16 bases left in between. Generated by immunoSEQ multiplex PCR, the TCRdb table keeps only in-frame clones and is missing some. The profile shows 100,000 to 130,000 clones, around 93% of them singletons. The genes are TRBV23-1 and TRBJ2-5; unclear D gene. TRBV23-1 is classed as an ORF, of uncertain function. This clonotype originated in an adult who received the AZD1222 COVID-19 vaccine. The source was peripheral blood, collected 28 days after the second AZD1222 dose. CDR3 sequence: CASSQRVGFGKETQYF. In DNA form, the CDR3 reads TGCGCCAGCAGTCAACGAGTGGGGTTTGGAAAAGAGACCCAGTACTTC.